The next 6 T cell receptor beta chains were all read from a single sample in a study of metastatic and nonmetastatic thyroid tumors. TCRdb reprocessed the PCR reads using MiXCR. The profile covers more than 40,000 clones, with about 4% appearing a single time and about 9.8% taken by the ten largest. All patients were untreated before thyroid surgery. What was sequenced was blood. The receptors derive from a female donor with papillary thyroid cancer or a benign thyroid nodule (not recorded which). Some clones in this sample may be carry-over from other donors' samples.

This chain joins TRBV5-1 and TRBJ2-7; the D gene is possibly TRBD1 (5 bases). CDR1 is SGHRS, CDR2 YFSETQ, per germline. The CDR3 loop spans 13 amino acids. V was pared by 2 bases and J by 0 bases, with 6 bases between. The CDR3 DNA reads TGCGCCAGCAGCTTTGACAGCTCCTACGAGCAGTACTTC. Translated: CASSFDSSYEQYF. The whole variable domain, filled in from reference TRBV5-1 and TRBJ2-7, reads KAGVTQTPRYLIKTRGQQVTLSCSPISGHRSVSWYQQTPGQGLQFLFEYFSETQRNKGNFPGRFSGRQFSNSRSEMNVSTLELGDSALYLCASSFDSSYEQYFGPGTRLTVT.

This clone has ten or more counts. The chain combines TRBV3-1 with TRBJ1-2; D call uncertain. Trimming removed 5 bases at V and 4 bases at J, with 11 bases between. The germline gives CDR1 LGHDT, CDR2 YNNKEL (reference sequence). The CDR3 spans 13 residues. CDR3 DNA sequence: TGTGCCAGCAGCGAAGCGTCCCTCTATGGCTACACCTTC. Amino acid sequence: CASSEASLYGYTF.

This clone appeared many times. The V call is TRBV3-1, the J call TRBJ2-7, with 7 bases lining up with TRBD1. This CDR3 is built from 14 residues. From germline, CDR1 is LGHDT and CDR2 YNNKEL (reference sequence). V was pared by 1 base and J by 3 bases, with 3 bases of the junction left unmatched. For the CDR3, the DNA is TGTGCCAGCAGCCAAGCCCCAGGGGGCTACGAGCAGTACTTC. Translation gives CASSQAPGGYEQYF.

This clone turned up a few times. J is TRBJ2-7 and V is TRBV12-3 or TRBV12-4; TRBD1 matches at 11 bases. Unmatched junction bases numbered 9, after V lost 2 bases and J lost 3 bases. This CDR3 spans 17 amino acids. The CDR3 loop is CASSLYGGQGGNYEQYF. The DNA for the CDR3 is TGTGCCAGCAGTTTATATGGGGGACAGGGGGGAAACTACGAGCAGTACTTC.

This chain links TRBV6-2 or TRBV6-3 with TRBJ1-1; possibly TRBD1 for D (6 bases). The CDR3 contains 17 residues. The germline gives CDR1 MNHEY, CDR2 SVGEGT. Trimming removed 7 bases from V and 3 bases from J, with 24 bases in between. CDR3 DNA: TGTGCCAGCACCAAAAGGACGGACAGCAGGAGGGACACTGAAGCTTTCTTT. Translated: CASTKRTDSRRDTEAFF.

This clone was seen ten or more times. This may arise from a read error, as a much more abundant clone is one base away. This sample includes further DNA sequences coding for the same CDR3. The chain employs TRBV11-3 and TRBJ2-1, with TRBD2 matching 9 bases. Germline CDR1 and CDR2: SGHNT and YENEEA. This CDR3 is 16 amino acids long. CDR3 region: CASSLGLAGRYNEQFF. The CDR3 DNA is TGTGCTAGCAGCTTAGGTCTAGCGGGACGCTACAATGAGCAGTTCTTC.